This T cell receptor (beta chain) originates from a study of blood T cells in healthy people across ages. Study conclusions and caveats: Underestimates were what the diversity estimates from one million T cells were considered to be.

Germline-derived CDR1 and CDR2 are SGHNT and YENEEA. The germline V and J ends were trimmed by 4 bases and 7 bases, with 7 bases remaining between them. The CDR3 loop spans 12 amino acids. Investigators took about 10 milliliters of peripheral blood from every donor. With respect to this clonotype: Its antigen is not known.

Combining a sample-barcoded 5' primer with a J-beta primer mix, a second PCR ran for 7 to 11 cycles. Each CDR3 protein is one row after TCRdb ran MiXCR on the 5' RACE reads. The sample yields over 1,300,000 distinct CDR3 sequences, approximately 59% seen once. The sequenced sample consisted of blood. This TCR was sampled from a man in his late teens or twenties in good health. The rearrangement joins TRBV11-3 to TRBJ2-2; D gene ambiguous. The CDR3 DNA reads as TGTGCCAGCAGCTACCAGAACGGGGAGCTGTTTTTT. This codes for CASSYQNGELFF.